This passage covers 19 T cell receptor beta chains from one sample sequenced in a study of identical twins. TCRdb recomputed calls from the 5' RACE reads with MiXCR, one row per CDR3 protein. The profile shows hundreds of thousands of distinct CDR3 sequences, about 7.6% of them singletons. A further study also used this sample, focusing on yellow fever vaccine responses in identical twins.

The sample comprised PBMCs. All receptors come from a woman aged 18-29 years in good health.

This clonotype has at least ten counts. V and J are TRBV20-1 and TRBJ1-4; D uncertain. The length of the CDR3 is 14 residues. Trimming left V 5 bases short and J 3 bases short, with 13 bases between. CDR1 is DFQATT, CDR2 SNEGSKA, per germline (reference sequence). CDR3 region: CSAAPLGSNEKLFF. The CDR3, as DNA: TGCAGTGCTGCCCCATTAGGGTCTAATGAAAAACTGTTTTTT.

The chain carries TRBV7-8 and TRBJ2-3; 7 positions match TRBD2. This CDR3 is built from 16 residues. The V gene end was trimmed by 8 bases and the J gene end by 4 bases; junction bases not matched to a gene: 15. Germline V CDR1 and CDR2: SGHVS, FQNEAQ. The chain's CDR3 is CASEQGAGARADTQYF. Here the CDR3 DNA reads TGTGCCAGCGAACAAGGTGCGGGAGCCCGGGCAGATACGCAGTATTTT.

The rearrangement uses TRBV12-5 and TRBJ2-5; maybe TRBD2 (6 bases). The CDR3 sequence is 16 residues long. V was cut by 4 bases and J by 1 base, with 16 bases left in between. The germline CDR1 and CDR2 sequences are LGHNT and FRNRAP. This chain's CDR3 is CASGSPTPRGQETQYF. Written as DNA, the CDR3 is TGTGCTAGTGGTTCCCCGACCCCGCGGGGCCAAGAGACCCAGTACTTC.

This clonotype was counted only a few times. This rearrangement joins TRBV19 to TRBJ1-1; perhaps TRBD1 as D (5 bases). Trimming cost V 6 bases and J 3 bases, with 14 bases left between them. CDR1 and CDR2 (germline): LNHDA, SQIVND (reference sequence). The CDR3 spans 14 residues. DNA of the CDR3: TGTGCCAGTAGAACTTGGACGGGGCACACTGAAGCTTTCTTT. Its protein product is CASRTWTGHTEAFF. The full variable domain, completed using reference TRBV19 and TRBJ1-1, is DGGITQSPKYLFRKEGQNVTLSCEQNLNHDAMYWYRQDPGQGLRLIYYSQIVNDFQKGDIAEGYSVSREKKESFPLTVTSAQKNPTAFYLCASRTWTGHTEAFFGQGTRLTVV.

In this sample, this clonotype turned up a few times. The chain combines TRBV25-1 with TRBJ2-7; D unclear. The CDR3 loop spans 14 amino acids. Germline V gene sequence: CDR1 MGHDK, CDR2 SYGVNS. V shed 4 bases and J shed 5 bases, with 15 bases lying between them. The CDR3 spells CASSAVGQRDEQYF. CDR3 nucleotides: TGTGCCAGCAGTGCTGTGGGTCAAAGGGACGAGCAGTACTTC.

The V gene is TRBV12-3 or TRBV12-4, the J gene TRBJ2-2; D is unclear. This CDR3 region has 16 residues. Trimming pared 1 base from V and 6 bases from J, leaving 15 bases between. CDR3 sequence reads: CASSLVILRFAGELFF. CDR3 nucleotides: TGTGCCAGCAGTTTAGTCATACTAAGGTTCGCCGGGGAGCTGTTTTTT.

There are a few counts of this clonotype. The chain couples TRBV6-1 to TRBJ2-7; TRBD1 agrees at 7 bases. The V and J ends lost 5 bases and 5 bases, in that order; junction bases with no gene match: 9. In germline, CDR1 is MNHNS, CDR2 SASEGT. The CDR3 is 14 residues long. The CDR3 spells CASSPTGVIDEQYF. CDR3 in DNA: TGTGCCAGCAGTCCTACAGGGGTGATCGACGAGCAGTACTTC.

This clonotype appeared many times. The chain carries TRBV5-1 and TRBJ1-1; 8 nucleotides line up with TRBD1. Germline loops: CDR1 SGHRS, CDR2 YFSETQ. This CDR3 comprises 18 residues. With V trimmed by 2 bases and J by 0 bases, 12 bases remained unmatched. The CDR3 here is CASSFMGQDYPLNTEAFF. DNA for the CDR3: TGCGCCAGCAGCTTTATGGGACAGGACTATCCTTTGAACACTGAAGCTTTCTTT.

The chain links TRBV5-6 to TRBJ2-7; D is unresolved. Trimming removed 8 bases at V and 2 bases at J, with 14 bases between. This CDR3 comprises 13 residues. In germline, CDR1 is SGHDT, CDR2 YYEEEE. The CDR3 is CARGSASPYEQYV. CDR3 DNA: TGTGCCAGGGGCTCCGCGAGCCCCTACGAGCAGTACGTC.

As DNA, the CDR3 is TGTGCCAGTAGTATCTCCGGGACAGGCTACAATGAGCAGTTCTTC. Protein sequence: CASSISGTGYNEQFF. The chain carries TRBV19 and TRBJ2-1; 8 nucleotides agree with TRBD1. V lost 3 bases, J lost 3 bases, and 4 bases stayed unmatched. Germline CDR1 and CDR2: LNHDA and SQIVND (reference sequence). This CDR3 has 15 amino acids.

At least ten counts were recorded for this clonotype. CDR3 in amino acids: CASSLGAVREASYNEQFF. CDR3 DNA sequence: TGTGCCAGCAGCTTAGGGGCGGTTCGGGAGGCCTCCTACAATGAGCAGTTCTTC. The J gene is TRBJ2-1, the V gene TRBV7-6, with 7 bases fitting TRBD2. Germline lookup yields CDR1 SGHVS and CDR2 FNYEAQ. The length of the CDR3 is 18 residues. Trimming at V came to 1 base and at J to 0 bases, leaving 9 bases not matched to a gene.

This clonotype was observed many times. The V and J genes are TRBV25-1 and TRBJ2-1, with D possibly called TRBD1 or TRBD2 (5 bases each). The CDR3 runs to 16 residues. Germline CDR1 is MGHDK and CDR2 is SYGVNS. V was shortened by 5 bases and J by 8 bases, with 22 bases between the two germline ends. In DNA form, the CDR3 reads TGTGCCAGCAGTAATTCAGGGAAAGGGAGTAAAGATGAGCAGTTCTTC. As protein: CASSNSGKGSKDEQFF.

The sample holds many counts of this clonotype. The J gene is TRBJ2-6, the V gene TRBV27, with D perhaps matching TRBD1 (6 bases). V shed 8 bases and J shed 0 bases, with 11 bases lying between them. The CDR3 has 15 amino acids. Germline assignment: CDR1 MNHEY and CDR2 SMNVEV (reference sequence). In DNA form, the CDR3 reads TGTGCCAGCGCACCAGGGGCCTCTGGGGCCAACGTCCTGACTTTC. Translated: CASAPGASGANVLTF.

The chain links TRBV7-9 to TRBJ1-2, with D perhaps matching TRBD1 (6 bases). With 2 bases removed from V and 2 bases from J, the gap between germline ends came to 12 bases. The CDR3 runs 15 residues. The germline V gene has CDR1 SEHNR and CDR2 FQNEAQ (reference sequence). CDR3 nucleotides: TGTGCCAGCAGCTTAAAAGGGGGTCCGAACTATGGCTACACCTTC. Its translation is CASSLKGGPNYGYTF.

Only a few counts were recorded for this clonotype. This rearrangement joins TRBV11-2 to TRBJ1-1; D perhaps matches TRBD1 (5 bases). The CDR3 covers 14 residues. CDR1 SGHAT and CDR2 FQNNGV come from the germline V gene. Between the trimmed V and J ends, which lost 5 bases and 1 base, there was a span of 11 bases. The CDR3 DNA reads as TGTGCCAGCAGCAGGGGTCCCGGGAACACTGAAGCTTTCTTT. Residues: CASSRGPGNTEAFF.

In this sample, this clonotype turned up many times. CDR3 nucleotides: TGCAGCCCCTCGAGGGAGTTTGGGACCCAGTACTTC. Protein: CSPSREFGTQYF. The chain uses TRBV29-1 and TRBJ2-5; TRBD2 is a possible D gene (5 bases). The CDR3 length is 12 residues. In germline, CDR1 is SQVTM, CDR2 ANQGSEA. The ends were cut back, 8 bases at V and 7 bases at J, with 17 bases in the middle.

This clonotype was found a few times. The V and J genes are TRBV7-2 and TRBJ2-5; D tentatively fits TRBD1 or TRBD2 (6 bases each). CDR3 size: 15 residues. With 1 base removed from V and 3 bases from J, the gap between germline ends came to 12 bases. CDR1 and CDR2 from the germline V gene are SGHTA and FQGNSA. The CDR3 reads CASSLGGAGKETQYF. The CDR3 nucleotides read TGTGCCAGCAGCTTAGGGGGGGCGGGGAAAGAGACCCAGTACTTC.

This clonotype came up a few times. The J gene is TRBJ2-5, the V gene TRBV5-6; TRBD1 aligns across 9 bases. Germline V gives CDR1 SGHDT, CDR2 YYEEEE. The CDR3 is 14 residues long. V lost 7 bases, J lost 6 bases, and 10 bases stayed unmatched. CDR3 bases: TGTGCCAGCTTCTCCGAGGGACAGGGAAAGACCCAGTACTTC. Translated, it gives CASFSEGQGKTQYF.

This clonotype was seen only a few times. J is TRBJ2-1 and V is TRBV10-3, with no clear D. The CDR3 covers 11 residues. Germline V CDR1 and CDR2: ENHRY, SYGVKD. The V end lost 3 bases, the J end lost 7 bases, and 4 bases lay between the germline ends. The CDR3 spells CAISDVNEQFF. The CDR3, as DNA: TGTGCCATCAGTGATGTAAATGAGCAGTTCTTC.